In this sample, the clone carrying this T cell receptor (beta chain) turned up a few times. From the 5' RACE reads, TCRdb called clonotypes with MiXCR, one entry per CDR3 protein. This table holds about 660,000 distinct CDR3 sequences, over 8.5% found once. V was cut by 1 base and J by 2 bases, with 8 bases left in between. This CDR3 spans 14 amino acids. CDR1 is DFQATT, CDR2 SNEGSKA, per germline (reference sequence). This sample was included in a study of identical twins. A further study also used this sample, focusing on yellow fever vaccine responses in identical twins.

J is TRBJ1-4 and V is TRBV20-1; unclear D gene. What was sequenced was PBMCs. The source is a woman between 18 and 29 years old in good health. The CDR3 DNA follows: TGCAGTGCTAGAGCGACGGTGACTAATGAAAAACTGTTTTTT. It is translated as CSARATVTNEKLFF.